Below, 25 T cell receptor beta chains from the same sample are listed, as sequenced in a study of T-cell memory formation after mild COVID-19. TCRdb redid the calling of the 5' RACE reads with MiXCR, one entry per CDR3 protein. Among 350,000 to 450,000 distinct CDR3 sequences, 14% were seen once, and the ten largest hold around 22%. Specimen: PBMCs or a T cell subset sorted from them (not recorded which). The receptors were gathered from a man aged 18 to 29 who had mild COVID-19 (a few samples of this study predate the infection). Cell type and time point are not known.

This clonotype was counted between two and nine times. The chain joins TRBV5-5 to TRBJ1-2, with 7 bases matching TRBD1. J gave up 8 bases and V 4 bases, and 5 bases lay outside the gene matches. CDR1 and CDR2 from the germline V gene are SGHKS and YYEKEE (reference sequence). The CDR3 is made up of 12 amino acids. The CDR3 nucleotides are TGTGCCAGCAGCACGAGGGACAGAGGCTACACCTTC. The encoded protein is CASSTRDRGYTF.

This clonotype was seen only a few times. The chain combines TRBV4-3 with TRBJ2-2, with TRBD2 matching over 7 bases. V shed 3 bases and J 6 bases; nucleotides not matched to a gene: 7. Germline values: CDR1 LGHNA, CDR2 YSLEER. This CDR3 has 15 residues. The CDR3 reads CASSQRDRGAGELFF. For the CDR3, the DNA is TGCGCCAGCAGCCAGAGGGACCGGGGGGCCGGGGAGCTGTTTTTT.

This clonotype was detected a few times. The V call is TRBV7-2, the J call TRBJ2-3; 12 bases are a match to TRBD2. Trimming cost V 2 bases and J 5 bases; bases outside gene matches: 11. This CDR3 region has 18 residues. The V gene's germline CDR1 is SGHTA and CDR2 FQGNSA. The CDR3 sequence: CASSLNPPSGGVLDTQYF. The CDR3 DNA follows: TGTGCCAGCAGCTTAAACCCACCTAGCGGGGGGGTATTAGATACGCAGTATTTT.

This clonotype was counted a few times. J is TRBJ1-5 and V is TRBV20-1, with unresolved D. V was clipped by 2 bases and J by 6 bases, with 14 bases between them. The CDR3 runs to 14 residues. Germline CDR1 reads DFQATT; CDR2 reads SNEGSKA (reference sequence). The CDR3 region is CSARSRGASQPQHF. In nucleotides, the CDR3 is TGCAGTGCTAGATCCCGAGGAGCTAGTCAGCCCCAGCATTTT.

This clonotype was seen many times. The J gene is TRBJ1-1, the V gene TRBV18; 10 nucleotides align to TRBD1. Germline V gene lookup returns CDR1 KGHSH and CDR2 LQKENI. With 4 bases clipped from V and 5 bases from J, the junction kept 7 bases outside the gene matches. The CDR3 totals 15 residues. CDR3 region: CASSLRTGGWTEAFF. Here the CDR3 DNA reads TGTGCCAGCTCACTTCGGACAGGGGGTTGGACTGAAGCTTTCTTT.

This clonotype has a single count. The chain uses TRBV28 and TRBJ2-3; the match to TRBD2 covers 8 bases. Trimming at V came to 2 bases and at J to 0 bases, leaving 4 bases not matched to a gene. The CDR3 consists of 16 residues. CDR1 and CDR2 (germline): MDHEN, SYDVKM. The CDR3 coding sequence is TGTGCCAGCAGTTTAGCTAGCGGGCAGAGCACAGATACGCAGTATTTT. This codes for CASSLASGQSTDTQYF.

This clonotype has just a few counts. This rearrangement joins TRBV27 to TRBJ2-3, with TRBD2 matching 15 bases. Germline CDR1 MNHEY, CDR2 SMNVEV (reference sequence). CDR3 size: 19 residues. V gave up 5 bases and J gave up 0 bases; unmatched junction bases: 9. Written as DNA, the CDR3 is TGTGCCAGCAGTAGAGGACTAGCGGGGGGGTTTAGGAGCACAGATACGCAGTATTTT. This gives the protein CASSRGLAGGFRSTDTQYF.

This clonotype was seen just once. V is TRBV28 and J is TRBJ2-7; 8 bases agree with TRBD1. Germline V gene sequence: CDR1 MDHEN, CDR2 SYDVKM. Trimming removed 7 bases from V and 2 bases from J; junction bases left unmatched: 4. This CDR3 contains 13 residues. The CDR3 DNA is TGTGCCAGCAACTACAGGGGGGCCTACGAGCAGTACGTC. As protein: CASNYRGAYEQYV.

The chain joins TRBV5-1 to TRBJ2-4, with D possibly TRBD2 on 6 matching bases. This CDR3 has 15 amino acids. Germline-derived CDR1 and CDR2 are SGHRS and YFSETQ. V gave up 4 bases and J gave up 6 bases, with 17 bases separating them. CDR3 sequence: CASSHLRGTTNIQYF. The CDR3 DNA is TGCGCCAGCAGCCACCTTCGGGGGACCACAAACATTCAGTACTTC.

The chain employs TRBV27 and TRBJ1-1, with D uncertain. Germline V gives CDR1 MNHEY, CDR2 SMNVEV (reference sequence). The CDR3 is 17 amino acids. V shed 6 bases and J shed 0 bases, with 20 bases lying between them. The CDR3 DNA is TGTGCCAGCAGACTATCTCGAGGAGATGCCTTGAACACTGAAGCTTTCTTT. This sequence encodes CASRLSRGDALNTEAFF.

The gene calls are TRBV4-1 and TRBJ2-2; D is possibly TRBD2 (6 bases). V was trimmed by 3 bases and J by 6 bases, leaving 8 bases between them. The CDR3 totals 13 residues. CDR1 and CDR2 (germline): MGHRA, YSYEKL. CDR3 in DNA: TGCGCCAGCAGCCACGGAGGGTCCGGGGAGCTGTTTTTT. Protein sequence: CASSHGGSGELFF.

This clonotype was recorded many times. The chain employs TRBV7-3 and TRBJ2-1; TRBD2 matches at 8 bases. CDR3 length equals 15 residues. After removal of 1 base from V and 4 bases from J, the junction contained 3 bases not matched to a gene. CDR1 SGHTA and CDR2 FQGTGA come from the germline V gene. The CDR3 sequence: CASSLSGGLYNEQFF. The CDR3 nucleotides are TGTGCCAGCAGCTTAAGCGGGGGGCTTTACAATGAGCAGTTCTTC.

The chain employs TRBV9 and TRBJ2-7; a possible D gene is TRBD2 (6 bases). With 4 bases removed from V and 0 bases from J, the gap between germline ends came to 11 bases. Germline V CDR1 and CDR2: SGDLS, YYNGEE. This CDR3 comprises 14 residues. In DNA, the CDR3 is TGTGCCAGCAGCCCCTGGGACTTCTCCTACGAGCAGTACTTC. This codes for CASSPWDFSYEQYF.

There are many counts of this clonotype. The chain uses TRBV4-3 and TRBJ2-3; 11 bases are shared with TRBD2. In germline, CDR1 is LGHNA, CDR2 YSLEER. The ends lost 0 bases at V and 6 bases at J; junction bases unmatched: 8. The CDR3 length is 17 residues. The CDR3 loop is CASSQEFSASGGDTQYF. In nucleotides, the CDR3 is TGCGCCAGCAGCCAAGAGTTTAGTGCTAGCGGGGGGGATACGCAGTATTTT.

The V and J genes are TRBV19 and TRBJ2-2; TRBD1 aligns across 10 bases. The germline CDR1 and CDR2 sequences are LNHDA and SQIVND (reference sequence). Trimming took 5 bases from V and 3 from J; bases not matched to a gene: 6. The length of the CDR3 is 16 residues. The CDR3 nucleotides are TGTGCCAGTAGTCTAGGACAGGGGGGCTACACCGGGGAGCTGTTTTTT. Protein product: CASSLGQGGYTGELFF. Using reference TRBV19 and TRBJ2-2 for the parts outside the CDR3, the full variable domain is DGGITQSPKYLFRKEGQNVTLSCEQNLNHDAMYWYRQDPGQGLRLIYYSQIVNDFQKGDIAEGYSVSREKKESFPLTVTSAQKNPTAFYLCASSLGQGGYTGELFFGEGSRLTVL.

The rearrangement joins TRBV6-5 to TRBJ1-1, with no clear D. The CDR3 is made up of 15 amino acids. The germline V gene encodes CDR1 MNHEY and CDR2 SVGAGI. V was cut by 5 bases and J by 4 bases, with 17 bases left in between. The DNA of the CDR3 is TGTGCCAGCAGTCCCCCGGCCGTCCTGGGCACTGAAGCTTTCTTT. Translated: CASSPPAVLGTEAFF.

The chain is built from TRBV5-6 and TRBJ1-2; TRBD1 is a possible D gene (5 bases). From germline, CDR1 is SGHDT and CDR2 YYEEEE. The V end lost 9 bases, the J end lost 5 bases, and 20 bases lay between the germline ends. This CDR3 is built from 14 residues. The CDR3 sequence: CATGRDLSGYGYTF. DNA of the CDR3: TGTGCCACCGGCAGGGACCTCTCGGGTTATGGCTACACCTTC.

This clonotype was counted a few times. The chain has TRBV4-1 and TRBJ2-7; weak D call: TRBD2 (6 bases). CDR1 is MGHRA, CDR2 YSYEKL, per germline. CDR3 size: 17 residues. Trimming left V 1 base short and J 0 bases short, with 16 bases between. This CDR3 reads CASSQVLATGSSYEQYF. The DNA of the CDR3 is TGCGCCAGCAGCCAAGTTCTAGCGACGGGCTCCTCCTACGAGCAGTACTTC.

The genes are TRBV5-4 and TRBJ2-5; D is possibly TRBD1 or TRBD2 (6 bases each). The V gene's germline CDR1 is SGHNT and CDR2 YYREEE (reference sequence). Trimming removed 3 bases at V and 4 bases at J, with 19 bases between. The CDR3 contains 16 residues. The CDR3 nucleotides read TGTGCCAGCAGCTACCCTGGTAACGGGGGCCCAGAGACCCAGTACTTC. This sequence encodes CASSYPGNGGPETQYF.

The table lists this clonotype with many counts. The V and J genes are TRBV10-3 and TRBJ2-7; 9 nucleotides agree with TRBD1. Germline lookup yields CDR1 ENHRY and CDR2 SYGVKD. This CDR3 has 14 residues. The trim removed 1 base at V and 4 bases at J, leaving 2 bases unmatched. The DNA for the CDR3 is TGTGCCATCAGTGAGTGGGACAGGGTTTACGAGCAGTACGTC. Protein: CAISEWDRVYEQYV.

In this sample, this clonotype turned up a few times. The chain couples TRBV10-3 to TRBJ2-7; 12 bases align to TRBD2. Trimming at V came to 2 bases and at J to 2 bases, leaving 4 bases not matched to a gene. Germline CDR1 and CDR2: ENHRY and SYGVKD. The CDR3 consists of 16 residues. CDR3 region: CAISERASGGAYEQYF. The CDR3 DNA follows: TGTGCCATCAGTGAGCGGGCTAGCGGGGGGGCCTACGAGCAGTACTTC.

The chain recombines TRBV6-1 with TRBJ2-7, with 11 bases aligning to TRBD2. This CDR3 has 15 amino acids. Germline loops: CDR1 MNHNS, CDR2 SASEGT. J gave up 2 bases and V 6 bases, and 6 bases lay outside the gene matches. The CDR3 protein is CASSRSGGAAYEQYF. The CDR3 coding sequence is TGTGCCAGCAGCCGTAGCGGGGGGGCGGCCTACGAGCAGTACTTC.

V gene TRBV15 combines with J gene TRBJ2-7, with TRBD1 as a possible D gene (6 bases). Trimming shortened V by 3 bases and J by 2 bases, and 11 bases separated the two germline ends. Germline V gene lookup returns CDR1 LNHNV and CDR2 YYDKDF (reference sequence). The CDR3 sequence is 14 residues long. The CDR3 spells CATSRSDRTYEQYV. The CDR3 DNA reads as TGTGCCACCAGCAGGAGCGACAGGACCTACGAGCAGTACGTC.

This clonotype was seen a handful of times. The rearrangement joins TRBV15 to TRBJ1-6; D gene uncertain. CDR3 length: 13 residues. Trimming left V 4 bases short and J 10 bases short, with 11 bases between. The germline V gene has CDR1 LNHNV and CDR2 YYDKDF (reference sequence). DNA of the CDR3: TGTGCCACCAGCAACCGCGTAACCTCACCCCTCCACTTT. Amino acid sequence: CATSNRVTSPLHF. The full variable domain, with the rest looked up from reference TRBV15 and TRBJ1-6, is DAMVIQNPRYQVTQFGKPVTLSCSQTLNHNVMYWYQQKSSQAPKLLFHYYDKDFNNEADTPDNFQSRRPNTSFCFLDIRSPGLGDTAMYLCATSNRVTSPLHFGNGTRLTVT.

This clonotype has at least ten counts. V and J are TRBV7-2 and TRBJ2-3; 8 bases match TRBD2. This CDR3 is built from 14 residues. With V trimmed by 3 bases and J by 3 bases, 2 bases remained unmatched. Germline V CDR1 and CDR2: SGHTA, FQGNSA. DNA for the CDR3: TGTGCCAGCAGCTTCGTAGCGGGGACAGATACGCAGTATTTT. Its protein product is CASSFVAGTDTQYF.